These 11 T cell receptor beta chains came from one sample sequenced in a study of PD-1 blockade in classical Hodgkin lymphoma. The time point denotes: cycle 4 day 1 (C4D1), after more than five weeks of nivolumab. Every patient had relapsed following autologous stem cell transplantation, and cohorts differed in brentuximab vedotin exposure. Magnetic negative selection purified CD4+ T cells from thawed PBMCs. Sequenced by immunoSEQ multiplex PCR; TCRdb stores in-frame clones only, minus some. The table shows about 28,000 clones, with less than 85% occurring only once. The sequenced sample was CD4+ T cells from blood, obtained before the fourth cycle of nivolumab. The receptors originated from a human donor with classical Hodgkin lymphoma.

About this clone itself: One junction end does not reproduce the germline sequence, and a read error may be involved. The V and J genes are TRBV28 and TRBJ1-2; TRBD1 matches at 10 bases. The CDR3 has 15 residues. Germline CDR1 reads MDHEN; CDR2 reads SYDVKM. As DNA, the CDR3 is TGCGCCAGCAGTTTAGGGACAGGGGACCTCTATGGCTACACCTTC. The encoded protein is CASSLGTGDLYGYTF.

V gene TRBV19 combines with J gene TRBJ2-6; perhaps TRBD2 as D (6 bases). CDR1 is LNHDA, CDR2 SQIVND, per germline (reference sequence). V was shortened by 7 bases and J by 0 bases, with 19 bases between the two germline ends. The CDR3 totals 18 residues. The CDR3 DNA sequence: TGTGCCAGTAACGAAGGAGGGATTGGGCTCTCTGGGGCCAACGTCCTGACTTTC. Its protein product is CASNEGGIGLSGANVLTF.

CDR3 sequence (DNA): TGTGCCAGCAGTCCGGATTCTAACTATGGCTACACCTTC. Translated, it gives CASSPDSNYGYTF. The rearrangement uses TRBV2 and TRBJ1-2, with no clear D. The CDR3 runs 13 residues. V lost 5 bases and J lost 0, with 7 bases in between. Germline V CDR1 and CDR2: SNHLY, FYNNEI. The full variable domain, completed using reference TRBV2 and TRBJ1-2, is EPEVTQTPSHQVTQMGQEVILRCVPISNHLYFYWYRQILGQKVEFLVSFYNNEISEKSEIFDDQFSVERPDGSNFTLKIRSTKLEDSAMYFCASSPDSNYGYTFGSGTRLTVV.

V and J are TRBV7-2 and TRBJ1-1; D is possibly TRBD1 (5 bases). The CDR3 is 16 amino acids. Germline V lookup: CDR1 SGHTA, CDR2 FQGNSA. The V end was cut by 1 base, the J end by 0 bases, with 12 bases between. In DNA form, the CDR3 reads TGTGCCAGCAGCTTAGGCTGGGACCCCATGAACACTGAAGCTTTCTTT. Translated, it gives CASSLGWDPMNTEAFF.

The chain carries TRBV18 and TRBJ1-6; 9 nucleotides match TRBD1. This CDR3 region has 14 residues. Trimming cost V 3 bases and J 6 bases; bases outside gene matches: 0. Looked up from germline, CDR1 is KGHSH and CDR2 is LQKENI. The CDR3 sequence is CASSPTGGNSPLHF. The CDR3 region has the DNA TGTGCCAGCTCACCGACAGGGGGTAATTCACCCCTCCACTTT.

The chain employs TRBV7-9 and TRBJ2-7; D ambiguous. V gave up 5 bases and J gave up 4 bases, with 9 bases separating them. In germline, CDR1 is SEHNR, CDR2 FQNEAQ (reference sequence). The CDR3 is 12 residues long. The CDR3: CASSEKNYEQYF. The CDR3 DNA sequence: TGTGCCAGCAGCGAGAAGAATTACGAGCAGTACTTC.

This clone was counted between two and nine times. The J gene is TRBJ2-7, the V gene TRBV9, with 7 bases identical to TRBD2. Germline V lookup: CDR1 SGDLS, CDR2 YYNGEE. This CDR3 is 16 amino acids long. The V segment lost 1 base and the J segment 4 bases; nucleotides outside the gene matches: 11. The CDR3 protein is CASSVNERGDSYEQYF. The CDR3 region has the DNA TGTGCCAGCAGCGTAAATGAACGGGGGGATAGTTACGAGCAGTACTTC.

V is TRBV5-8 and J is TRBJ1-1; the D gene is possibly TRBD1 (5 bases). Germline V lookup: CDR1 SGHTS, CDR2 YDEGEE. V gave up 5 bases and J gave up 7 bases, with 21 bases separating them. The CDR3 covers 15 residues. In nucleotides, the CDR3 is TGTGCCAGCAGTCCAAAGTACAAGGGGTTCCTTGAAGCTTTCTTT. This gives the protein CASSPKYKGFLEAFF. Full variable domain (remainder filled in from reference TRBV5-8 and TRBJ1-1): EAGVTQSPTHLIKTRGQQATLRCSPISGHTSVYWYQQALGLGLQFLLWYDEGEERNRGNFPPRFSGRQFPNYSSELNVNALELEDSALYLCASSPKYKGFLEAFFGQGTRLTVV.

The chain employs TRBV7-2 and TRBJ2-2; weak D call: TRBD2 (7 bases). The CDR3 sequence is 14 residues long. V lost 2 bases and J lost 6, with 10 bases in between. Germline V gene lookup returns CDR1 SGHTA and CDR2 FQGNSA. In DNA form, the CDR3 reads TGTGCCAGCAGCTTAAAAGGGGGGGCCGGGGAGCTGTTTTTT. As protein: CASSLKGGAGELFF.

This clone was counted a few times. The J gene is TRBJ2-7, the V gene TRBV25-1; no clear D. Germline V lookup: CDR1 MGHDK, CDR2 SYGVNS. The CDR3 extends over 13 amino acids. Deletions cut 0 bases from V and 3 bases from J, with 6 bases between. The CDR3 protein is CASSEYRDYEQYF. In nucleotides, the CDR3 is TGTGCCAGCAGTGAATATAGAGACTACGAGCAGTACTTC.

The rearrangement links TRBV5-8 to TRBJ1-4, with TRBD1 identical over 11 bases. Germline values: CDR1 SGHTS, CDR2 YDEGEE. The CDR3 contains 15 residues. The V and J ends lost 2 bases and 6 bases, in that order; junction bases with no gene match: 3. The CDR3 DNA is TGTGCCAGCAGCTTTGCGGGACAGGGGGATGAAAAACTGTTTTTT. Its translation is CASSFAGQGDEKLFF.